This T cell receptor beta chain was identified during a study of regulatory T cells in long-lasting Graves disease. Study overall: Graves' patients, newly diagnosed, had taken antithyroid drugs under 3 months. Whole-study findings and limits: With persistent disease, TRBV28, TRBJ1-2 and TRBJ2-5 were the favored segments.

This clonotype was seen many times. Its antigen remains unidentified. The time point denotes: newly diagnosed GD, antithyroid drugs for less than 3 months. Making the TCR library involved RNA that had been extracted from PBMCs. The CDR3 has 15 amino acids. Germline V gene lookup returns CDR1 SGHDN and CDR2 FVKESK. V was cut by 6 bases and J by 0 bases, with 14 bases left in between. According to the study, TCR beta libraries were built with iRepertoire HTBI primers and CDR3-region Arm-PCR. One entry per CDR3 protein results from TCRdb running MiXCR on the multiplex PCR reads. The repertoire has approximately 300,000 distinct CDR3 sequences, 18% of them found once; the top ten carry about two fifths.

The chain couples TRBV14 to TRBJ1-2; D is undetermined. The receptor comes from a female donor with Graves disease. The source material was peripheral blood mononuclear cells (PBMCs), sampled at new diagnosis, from a patient treated with antithyroid drugs. CDR3 in amino acids: CASSPSRSTNYGYTF. The CDR3 DNA sequence: TGTGCCAGCAGTCCGAGCAGATCAACTAACTATGGCTACACCTTC.